This entry lists 16 T cell receptor beta chains sequenced from one sample in a study of OX40 agonist ivuxolimab in advanced cancers. TCRdb's copy holds only in-frame clones and misses some; the assay was immunoSEQ multiplex PCR. The data hold around 70,000 clones, with around four fifths observed a single time. The material was CD4+ or CD8+ T cells sorted from blood, obtained in a trial of the OX40 agonist ivuxolimab. The receptors were gathered from an adult with an advanced solid tumor such as melanoma, head and neck, liver or kidney cancer.

This chain links TRBV4-3 with TRBJ2-1, with 10 bases that match TRBD2. V shed 1 base and J 4 bases; nucleotides not matched to a gene: 10. The CDR3 runs 18 residues. The V gene's germline CDR1 is LGHNA and CDR2 YSLEER. CDR3 nucleotide sequence: TGCGCCAGCAGCCAAGGGATAGCGGGAGGTTTTCGATACAATGAGCAGTTCTTC. Protein: CASSQGIAGGFRYNEQFF.

This clone was counted a single time. This sequence joins TRBV4-3 and TRBJ2-3; D possibly corresponds to TRBD2 (5 bases). The CDR3 covers 15 residues. The V gene lost 4 bases and the J gene lost 0 bases, with 11 bases spanning the gap. Germline lookup yields CDR1 LGHNA and CDR2 YSLEER. The CDR3 reads CASSPQEASTDTQYF. The CDR3, as DNA: TGCGCCAGCAGCCCTCAGGAGGCCAGCACAGATACGCAGTATTTT.

This clone was counted between two and nine times. The chain uses TRBV4-2 and TRBJ2-2; D perhaps matches TRBD2 (6 bases). The germline V gene has CDR1 LGHNA and CDR2 YNFKEQ. V was trimmed by 0 bases and J by 3 bases, leaving 11 bases between them. CDR3 length: 16 amino acids. The CDR3, as DNA: TGTGCCAGCAGCCAAGATCTGGGACTCCACACCGGGGAGCTGTTTTTT. Amino acids: CASSQDLGLHTGELFF.

The chain combines TRBV29-1 with TRBJ1-2; the D is unclear. The germline V gene encodes CDR1 SQVTM and CDR2 ANQGSEA. With 7 bases removed from V and 3 bases from J, the gap between germline ends came to 21 bases. This CDR3 has 15 residues. CDR3 nucleotide sequence: TGCAGCGCGAACCGTCGAGGGAGCGGTGACTATGGCTACACCTTC. Protein: CSANRRGSGDYGYTF. Supplemented by reference TRBV29-1 and TRBJ1-2, the full variable domain reads SAVISQKPSRDICQRGTSLTIQCQVDSQVTMMFWYRQQPGQSLTLIATANQGSEATYESGFVIDKFPISRPNLTFSTLTVSNMSPEDSSIYLCSANRRGSGDYGYTFGSGTRLTVV.

The rearrangement joins TRBV15 to TRBJ2-5, with D perhaps given as TRBD1 or TRBD2 (5 bases each). Trimming took 0 bases from V and 5 from J, leaving 13 bases between them. The germline V gene encodes CDR1 LNHNV and CDR2 YYDKDF (reference sequence). The CDR3 sequence is 15 residues long. The CDR3 DNA follows: TGTGCCACCAGCAGAGATCCAGGGCCGGGGGAGACCCAGTACTTC. Amino acids: CATSRDPGPGETQYF.

The rearrangement joins TRBV27 to TRBJ2-2; D unresolved. There are 15 residues in the CDR3. The germline V and J ends were trimmed by 4 bases and 4 bases, with 13 bases remaining between them. Germline-derived CDR1 and CDR2 are MNHEY and SMNVEV (reference sequence). CDR3 sequence (DNA): TGTGCCAGCAGTTCCTATTATGGCAGCACCGGGGAGCTGTTTTTT. Encoded protein: CASSSYYGSTGELFF.

The CDR3 loop reads CASSPVGRNSGNTIYF. CDR3 in DNA: TGTGCCAGCAGCCCGGTAGGTCGGAATTCTGGAAACACCATATATTTT. The chain joins TRBV6-6 to TRBJ1-3; D remains ambiguous. This CDR3 comprises 16 residues. CDR1 and CDR2 (germline): MNHNY, SVGAGI (reference sequence). The V end lost 6 bases, the J end lost 1 base, and 16 bases lay between the germline ends.

The V call is TRBV4-1, the J call TRBJ1-1, with D unresolved. Germline V gene data show CDR1 as MGHRA and CDR2 as YSYEKL. V lost 4 bases and J 0 bases, leaving 15 bases between the germline ends. The CDR3 covers 16 residues. The CDR3 DNA sequence: TGCGCCAGCAGCCCCCCTGATCGGGGAGTGAACACTGAAGCTTTCTTT. This sequence encodes CASSPPDRGVNTEAFF.

The V call is TRBV19, the J call TRBJ2-6; D ambiguous. This CDR3 comprises 14 residues. Per germline, CDR1 LNHDA and CDR2 SQIVND (reference sequence). Trimming took off 9 bases at V and 0 bases at J, with 9 bases between the two ends. CDR3 loop: CASTPGSGANVLTF. For the CDR3, the DNA is TGTGCCAGCACTCCAGGCTCTGGGGCCAACGTCCTGACTTTC.

The chain is built from TRBV2 and TRBJ2-7, with TRBD1 identical over 9 bases. This CDR3 is 14 amino acids long. With 6 bases clipped from V and 4 bases from J, the junction kept 7 bases outside the gene matches. Germline V gene lookup returns CDR1 SNHLY and CDR2 FYNNEI. The CDR3 region is CASSGNRGLYEQYV. The DNA for the CDR3 is TGTGCCAGCAGCGGAAACAGGGGGCTGTACGAGCAGTACGTC.

J is TRBJ2-3 and V is TRBV27; no clear D gene. This CDR3 comprises 17 residues. The germline V gene encodes CDR1 MNHEY and CDR2 SMNVEV (reference sequence). V lost 2 bases to trimming and J lost 2 bases, with 17 bases between them. CDR3 nucleotide sequence: TGTGCCAGCAGTTTAATCCTCGGTGGTCTGAACACAGATACGCAGTATTTT. This codes for CASSLILGGLNTDTQYF.

The chain uses TRBV11-2 and TRBJ2-1, with a weak D call TRBD2 (5 bases). CDR3 length: 16 residues. Germline lookup yields CDR1 SGHAT and CDR2 FQNNGV. V was clipped by 3 bases and J by 4 bases, with 16 bases between them. CDR3 protein: CASSFVREPHYNEQFF. The DNA of the CDR3 is TGTGCCAGCAGCTTTGTCCGGGAACCTCATTACAATGAGCAGTTCTTC.

This clone has a single count. The V gene is TRBV6-6, the J gene TRBJ2-2; D is unresolved. Deletions cut 5 bases from V and 1 base from J, with 5 bases between. Per the germline V gene, CDR1 is MNHNY and CDR2 is SVGAGI (reference sequence). This CDR3 has 13 residues. DNA for the CDR3: TGTGCCAGCAGTCCAGGGAACACCGGGGAGCTGTTTTTT. Protein: CASSPGNTGELFF.

The chain uses TRBV28 and TRBJ2-3, with D perhaps matching TRBD2 (6 bases). Deletions cut 5 bases from V and 2 bases from J, with 11 bases between. The CDR3 sequence is 14 residues long. Germline V gene lookup returns CDR1 MDHEN and CDR2 SYDVKM. The CDR3 region has the DNA TGTGCCAGCAGTGTCGGGGGATACACAGATACGCAGTATTTT. Residues: CASSVGGYTDTQYF.

As DNA, the CDR3 is TGTGCCAGCAGAAAAACCCCCGGGTCCACCGGGGAGCTGTTTTTT. Its protein product is CASRKTPGSTGELFF. The chain joins TRBV2 to TRBJ2-2; D uncertain. CDR1 is SNHLY, CDR2 FYNNEI, per germline. V was pared by 6 bases and J by 4 bases, with 15 bases between. The CDR3 is 15 residues long.

The chain recombines TRBV27 with TRBJ2-7; 12 bases are shared with TRBD1. The length of the CDR3 is 15 residues. Germline V gene data show CDR1 as MNHEY and CDR2 as SMNVEV (reference sequence). V shed 4 bases and J 4 bases; nucleotides not matched to a gene: 5. The CDR3 region is CASSSGQGATYEQYF. The CDR3 nucleotides are TGTGCCAGCAGTTCGGGACAGGGGGCTACTTACGAGCAGTACTTC.